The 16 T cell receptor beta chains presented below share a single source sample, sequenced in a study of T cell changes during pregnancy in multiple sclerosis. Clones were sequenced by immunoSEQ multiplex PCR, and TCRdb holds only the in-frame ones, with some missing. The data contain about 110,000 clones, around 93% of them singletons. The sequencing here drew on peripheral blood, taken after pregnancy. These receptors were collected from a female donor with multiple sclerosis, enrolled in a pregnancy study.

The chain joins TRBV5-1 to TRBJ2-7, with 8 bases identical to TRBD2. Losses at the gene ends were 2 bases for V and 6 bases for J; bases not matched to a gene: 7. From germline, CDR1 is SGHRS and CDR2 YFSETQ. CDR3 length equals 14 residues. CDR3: CASSFGGARSEQYF. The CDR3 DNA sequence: TGCGCCAGCAGCTTCGGGGGGGCGCGGAGCGAGCAGTACTTC.

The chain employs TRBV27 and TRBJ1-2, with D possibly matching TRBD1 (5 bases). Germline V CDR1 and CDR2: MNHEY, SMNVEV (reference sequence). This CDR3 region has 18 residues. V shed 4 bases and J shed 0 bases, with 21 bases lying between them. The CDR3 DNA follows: TGTGCCAGCAGTTCTTTAGACAGCCCCCTAAGCGCTAACTATGGCTACACCTTC. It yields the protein CASSSLDSPLSANYGYTF.

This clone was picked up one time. Here the CDR3 DNA reads TGCGCCAGCAGCCAAGGGAACAGGGTTTCCTACGAGCAGTACTTC. Its protein product is CASSQGNRVSYEQYF. The chain uses TRBV4-1 and TRBJ2-7; tentatively, D is TRBD1 (6 bases). This CDR3 comprises 15 residues. CDR1 and CDR2 (germline): MGHRA, YSYEKL. V was clipped by 1 base and J by 1 base, with 11 bases between them.

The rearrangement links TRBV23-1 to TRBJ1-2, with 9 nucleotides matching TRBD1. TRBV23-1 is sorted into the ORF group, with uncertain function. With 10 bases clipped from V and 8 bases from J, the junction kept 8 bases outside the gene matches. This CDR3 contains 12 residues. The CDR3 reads CATEQGAEGYTF. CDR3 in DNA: TGCGCCACCGAACAGGGGGCGGAAGGCTACACCTTC.

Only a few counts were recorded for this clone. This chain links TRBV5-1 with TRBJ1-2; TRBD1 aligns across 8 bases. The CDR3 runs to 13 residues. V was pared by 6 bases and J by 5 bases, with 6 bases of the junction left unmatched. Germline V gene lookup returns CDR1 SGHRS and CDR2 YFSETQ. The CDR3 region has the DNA TGCGCCAGCACGGACAGGGCAGGGTATGGCTACACCTTC. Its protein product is CASTDRAGYGYTF.

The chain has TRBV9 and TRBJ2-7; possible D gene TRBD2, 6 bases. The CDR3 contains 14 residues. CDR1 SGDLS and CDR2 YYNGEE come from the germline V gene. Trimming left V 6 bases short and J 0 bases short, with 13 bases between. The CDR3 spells CASTPGLSSYEQYF. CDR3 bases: TGTGCCAGCACCCCCGGACTAAGCTCCTACGAGCAGTACTTC.

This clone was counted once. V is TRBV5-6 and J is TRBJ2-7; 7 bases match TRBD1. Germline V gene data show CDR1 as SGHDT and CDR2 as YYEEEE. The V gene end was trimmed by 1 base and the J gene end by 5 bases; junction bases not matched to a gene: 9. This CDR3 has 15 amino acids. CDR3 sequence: CASSLRGRRSNEQYF. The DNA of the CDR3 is TGTGCCAGCAGCTTGAGGGGGCGCAGGTCCAACGAGCAGTACTTC.

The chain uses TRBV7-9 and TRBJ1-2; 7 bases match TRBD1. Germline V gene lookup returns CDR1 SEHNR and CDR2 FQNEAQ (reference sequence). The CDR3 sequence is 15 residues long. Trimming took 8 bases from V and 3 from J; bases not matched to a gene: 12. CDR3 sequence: CASLINRGADYGYTF. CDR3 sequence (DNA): TGTGCCAGCCTAATAAACAGGGGCGCCGACTATGGCTACACCTTC.

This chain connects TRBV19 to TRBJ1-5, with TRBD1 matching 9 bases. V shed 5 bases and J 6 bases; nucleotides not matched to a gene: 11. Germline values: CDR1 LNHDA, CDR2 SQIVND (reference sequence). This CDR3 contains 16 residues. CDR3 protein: CASSPSGTGLGQPQHF. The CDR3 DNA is TGTGCCAGTAGTCCTTCCGGGACAGGGTTAGGTCAGCCCCAGCATTTT. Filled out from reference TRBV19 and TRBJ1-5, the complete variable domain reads DGGITQSPKYLFRKEGQNVTLSCEQNLNHDAMYWYRQDPGQGLRLIYYSQIVNDFQKGDIAEGYSVSREKKESFPLTVTSAQKNPTAFYLCASSPSGTGLGQPQHFGDGTRLSIL.

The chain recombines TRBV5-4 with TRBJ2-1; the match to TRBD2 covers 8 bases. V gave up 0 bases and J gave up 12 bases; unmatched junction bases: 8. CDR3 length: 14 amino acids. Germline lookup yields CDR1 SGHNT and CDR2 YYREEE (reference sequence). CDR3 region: CASSLEDSGIRQFF. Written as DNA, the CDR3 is TGTGCCAGCAGCTTGGAGGATAGCGGGATCCGGCAGTTCTTC.

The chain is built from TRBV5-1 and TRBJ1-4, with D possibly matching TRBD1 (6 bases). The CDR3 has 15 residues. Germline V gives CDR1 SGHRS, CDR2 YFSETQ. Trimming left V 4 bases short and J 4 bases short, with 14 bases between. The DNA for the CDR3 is TGCGCCAGCAGCGCTCTTACCAGGGGTAATGAAAAACTGTTTTTT. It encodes CASSALTRGNEKLFF.

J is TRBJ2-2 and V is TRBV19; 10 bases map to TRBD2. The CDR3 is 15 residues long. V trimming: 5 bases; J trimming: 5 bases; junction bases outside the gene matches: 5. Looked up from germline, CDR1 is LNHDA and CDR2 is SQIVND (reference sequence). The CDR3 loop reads CASSLGLARTGELFF. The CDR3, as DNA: TGTGCCAGTAGTTTGGGACTAGCGAGAACCGGGGAGCTGTTTTTT.

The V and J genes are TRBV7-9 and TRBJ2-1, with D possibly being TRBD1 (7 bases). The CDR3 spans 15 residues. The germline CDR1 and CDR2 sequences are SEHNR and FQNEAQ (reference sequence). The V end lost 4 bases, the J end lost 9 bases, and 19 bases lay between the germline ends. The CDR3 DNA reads TGTGCCAGCAGCTCCCAGGGGGGATTGCAGGGTGAGCAGTTCTTC. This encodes CASSSQGGLQGEQFF. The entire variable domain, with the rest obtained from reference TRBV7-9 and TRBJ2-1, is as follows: DTGVSQNPRHKITKRGQNVTFRCDPISEHNRLYWYRQTLGQGPEFLTYFQNEAQLEKSRLLSDRFSAERPKGSFSTLEIQRTEQGDSAMYLCASSSQGGLQGEQFFGPGTRLTVL.

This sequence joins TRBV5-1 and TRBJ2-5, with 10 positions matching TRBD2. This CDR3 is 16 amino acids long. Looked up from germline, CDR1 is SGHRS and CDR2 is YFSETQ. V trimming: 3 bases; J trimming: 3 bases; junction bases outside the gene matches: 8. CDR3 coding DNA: TGCGCCAGCAGCTCCGCTGGACTAGCGGAAAAAGAGACCCAGTACTTC. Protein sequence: CASSSAGLAEKETQYF.

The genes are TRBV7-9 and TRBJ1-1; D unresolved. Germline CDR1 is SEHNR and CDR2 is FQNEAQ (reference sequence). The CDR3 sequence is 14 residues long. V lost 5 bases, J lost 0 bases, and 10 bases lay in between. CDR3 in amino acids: CASSSGVMNTEAFF. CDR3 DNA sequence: TGTGCCAGCAGCAGCGGAGTTATGAACACTGAAGCTTTCTTT.

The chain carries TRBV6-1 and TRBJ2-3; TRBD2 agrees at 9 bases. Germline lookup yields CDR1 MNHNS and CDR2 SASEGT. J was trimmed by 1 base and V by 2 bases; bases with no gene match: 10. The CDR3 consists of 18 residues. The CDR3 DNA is TGTGCCAGCAGTGAACGTAGCGGGAGAGTCTATGGCACAGATACGCAGTATTTT. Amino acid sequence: CASSERSGRVYGTDTQYF.